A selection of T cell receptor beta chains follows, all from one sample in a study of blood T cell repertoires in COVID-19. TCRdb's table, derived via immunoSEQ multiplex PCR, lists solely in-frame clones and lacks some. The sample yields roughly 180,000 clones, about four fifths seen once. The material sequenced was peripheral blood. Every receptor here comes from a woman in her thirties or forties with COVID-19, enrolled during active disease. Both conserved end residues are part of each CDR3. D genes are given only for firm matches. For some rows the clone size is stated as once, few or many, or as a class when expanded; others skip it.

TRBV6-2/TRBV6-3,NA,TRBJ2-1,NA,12,TGTGCCAGCAGTTACTCGCGAGGTGAGCAGTTCTTC,CASSYSRGEQFF
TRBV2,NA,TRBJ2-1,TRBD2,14,TGTGCCAGCAGTGAGTTGACTAGCGGGAACCGTGGGTTCTTC,CASSELTSGNRGFF
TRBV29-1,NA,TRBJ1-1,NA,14,TGCAGCGGGAATGGGGGGTCGACGATTGCTGAAGCTTTCTTT,CSGNGGSTIAEAFF
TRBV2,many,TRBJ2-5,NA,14,TGTGCCAGCAGCAGGGATTCGGTGGGAGAGACCCAGTACTTC,CASSRDSVGETQYF
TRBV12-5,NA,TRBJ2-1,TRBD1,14,TGTGCTAGTGGTTTGGGACTTCCAGGGGGTGAGCAGTTCTTC,CASGLGLPGGEQFF
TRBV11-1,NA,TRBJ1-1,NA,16,TGTGCCAGCACTTCCGGGGGGGCACAGAGCAACACTGAAGCTTTCTTT,CASTSGGAQSNTEAFF
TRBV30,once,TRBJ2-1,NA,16,TGTGCCTGGAGTGTATTAAGACAGTTAGTTGCCAATGAGCAGTTCTTC,CAWSVLRQLVANEQFF
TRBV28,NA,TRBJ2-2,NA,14,TGTGCCAGCAGTCCCGACAGAACCACCGGGGAGCTGTTTTTT,CASSPDRTTGELFF
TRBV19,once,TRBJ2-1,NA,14,TGTGCCAGTAGTATTCTGAGCTCCTACAATGAGCAGTTCTTC,CASSILSSYNEQFF
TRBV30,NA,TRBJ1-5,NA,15,TGTGCCTGGAGTGTTGGGGCCAGTATCAATCAGCCCCAGCATTTT,CAWSVGASINQPQHF
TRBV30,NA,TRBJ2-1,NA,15,TGTGCCTGGAGGAAGGACCTGTTGAGGGTCAATGAGCAGTTCTTC,CAWRKDLLRVNEQFF
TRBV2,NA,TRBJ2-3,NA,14,TGTGCCAGCAGGACATCTTCCAGCACAGATACGCAGTATTTT,CASRTSSSTDTQYF
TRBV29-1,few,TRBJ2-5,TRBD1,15,TGCAGCGTTGATCCGACAGGGGGCGGTGGGAGGACCCAGTACTTC,CSVDPTGGGGRTQYF
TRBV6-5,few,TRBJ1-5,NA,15,TGTGCCAGCAGGGTAACATGGGAGAGCAATCAGCCCCAGCATTTT,CASRVTWESNQPQHF
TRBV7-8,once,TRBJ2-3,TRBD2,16,TGTGCCAGCAGCTTAGCGGCTAGCGGCTACGGGGATACGCAGTATTTT,CASSLAASGYGDTQYF
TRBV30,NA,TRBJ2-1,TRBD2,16,TGTGCCTGGAGTGTTCTGGGACTAGGAGGGGACAATGAGCAGTTCTTC,CAWSVLGLGGDNEQFF
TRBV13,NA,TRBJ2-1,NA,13,TGTGCCAGCCCGGACTGGCGGCGAGGGGAGCAGTTCTTC,CASPDWRRGEQFF
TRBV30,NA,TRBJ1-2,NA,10,TGTGCCCACGACGTGGGCGGCTACACCTTC,CAHDVGGYTF
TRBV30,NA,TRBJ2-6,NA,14,TGTGCCTTACCCCAGGGATCTGGGGCCAACGTCCTGACTTTC,CALPQGSGANVLTF
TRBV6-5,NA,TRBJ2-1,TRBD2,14,TGTGCCAGCAGTTCCCTAGCGGGGGTCGGTGAGCAGTTCTTC,CASSSLAGVGEQFF
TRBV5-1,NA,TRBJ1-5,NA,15,TGCGCCAGCAGAAGCCGCGCGGATAGCAATCAGCCCCAGCATTTT,CASRSRADSNQPQHF
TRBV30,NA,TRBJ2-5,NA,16,TGTGCCTGGAGTCCCCCCAGGGGGGAGGTAACAGAGACCCAGTACTTC,CAWSPPRGEVTETQYF
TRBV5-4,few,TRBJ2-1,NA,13,TGTGCCAGCAGCTCGGGGACCTACAATGAGCAGTTCTTC,CASSSGTYNEQFF
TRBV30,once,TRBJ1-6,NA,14,TGTGCCTGGAGGTCCTCAAACAATAATTCACCCCTCCACTTT,CAWRSSNNNSPLHF
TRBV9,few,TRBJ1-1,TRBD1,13,TGTGCCAGCAGCACCGCGGACAGGGATGTAGCTTTCTTT,CASSTADRDVAFF
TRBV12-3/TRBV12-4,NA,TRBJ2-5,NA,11,TGTGCCAGCGCCCGAGGGGAGACCCAGTACTTC,CASARGETQYF